Listed here are 20 T cell receptor beta chains from one sample, sequenced in a study of blood T cell repertoires in COVID-19. TCRdb's copy holds only in-frame clones and misses some; the assay was immunoSEQ multiplex PCR. The top ten hold around 20% of the sample, which has about 28,000 clones, roughly 70% seen once. The specimen sequenced was peripheral blood. These receptors were taken from a boy between 2 and 10 years old with active or convalescent COVID-19.

This sequence joins TRBV4-1 and TRBJ1-1, with 8 bases aligning to TRBD1. This CDR3 is built from 15 residues. Germline V gene sequence: CDR1 MGHRA, CDR2 YSYEKL. With V trimmed by 0 bases and J by 5 bases, 5 bases remained unmatched. The CDR3 loop is CASSQDAHRGTEAFF. CDR3 nucleotides: TGCGCCAGCAGCCAAGACGCGCACAGGGGGACTGAAGCTTTCTTT.

V and J are TRBV9 and TRBJ2-3, with TRBD2 identical over 8 bases. The CDR3 totals 16 residues. V gave up 2 bases and J gave up 8 bases; unmatched junction bases: 13. Germline V CDR1 and CDR2: SGDLS, YYNGEE. The CDR3 sequence is CASSVTSGLEVSTQYF. The CDR3 bases are TGTGCCAGCAGCGTTACTTCGGGACTAGAAGTCTCTACGCAGTATTTT. The variable domain in full, with the rest retrieved from reference TRBV9 and TRBJ2-3, is DSGVTQTPKHLITATGQRVTLRCSPRSGDLSVYWYQQSLDQGLQFLIQYYNGEERAKGNILERFSAQQFPDLHSELNLSSLELGDSALYFCASSVTSGLEVSTQYFGPGTRLTVL.

The V call is TRBV28, the J call TRBJ1-2, with D perhaps matching TRBD1 (5 bases). Germline loops: CDR1 MDHEN, CDR2 SYDVKM. The germline V and J ends were trimmed by 5 bases and 6 bases, with 19 bases remaining between them. The CDR3 has 15 residues. The CDR3 nucleotides read TGTGCCAGCAGTCGCCCGCGGGGGACCCGAAATGGCTACACCTTC. Protein product: CASSRPRGTRNGYTF.

The chain couples TRBV19 to TRBJ2-3; 9 nucleotides align to TRBD2. Germline loops: CDR1 LNHDA, CDR2 SQIVND (reference sequence). There are 14 residues in the CDR3. The trim removed 5 bases at V and 6 bases at J, leaving 6 bases unmatched. CDR3 in amino acids: CASSYSGRGDTQYF. CDR3 DNA: TGTGCCAGTAGTTATAGCGGGAGAGGGGATACGCAGTATTTT.

This clone was counted a few times. The chain recombines TRBV19 with TRBJ1-1; 8 bases are shared with TRBD1. Trimming cost V 3 bases and J 0 bases; bases outside gene matches: 6. There are 16 residues in the CDR3. In germline, CDR1 is LNHDA, CDR2 SQIVND (reference sequence). Here the CDR3 reads CASSIRTGGVNTEAFF. The CDR3 DNA sequence: TGTGCCAGTAGTATTAGAACAGGGGGAGTGAACACTGAAGCTTTCTTT.

This chain connects TRBV4-3 to TRBJ2-3; TRBD2 aligns across 13 bases. The germline gives CDR1 LGHNA, CDR2 YSLEER. Trimming cost V 3 bases and J 2 bases; bases outside gene matches: 8. This CDR3 has 18 amino acids. The CDR3 DNA reads TGCGCCAGCAGCCAGTTGAGGACTAGCGGGAGTCACACAGATACGCAGTATTTT. Amino acid sequence: CASSQLRTSGSHTDTQYF.

This clone was seen only once. The genes are TRBV28 and TRBJ1-2; the match to TRBD1 covers 9 bases. V lost 5 bases and J lost 13; bases outside the gene matches: 11. Germline V lookup: CDR1 MDHEN, CDR2 SYDVKM. The CDR3 extends over 13 amino acids. This chain's CDR3 is CASSQTQGASLTF. CDR3 nucleotides: TGTGCCAGCAGTCAAACACAGGGGGCTAGTCTCACCTTC.

This clone was counted only a few times. This rearrangement joins TRBV11-2 to TRBJ2-7, with 9 bases identical to TRBD2. Germline V gene sequence: CDR1 SGHAT, CDR2 FQNNGV. The CDR3 loop spans 15 amino acids. V lost 3 bases to trimming and J lost 1 base; unmatched junction nucleotides: 4. CDR3: CASSLTSGRSYEQYF. The CDR3 DNA follows: TGTGCCAGCAGCTTGACTAGCGGTAGATCCTACGAGCAGTACTTC.

This chain links TRBV7-2 with TRBJ1-2; possible D gene TRBD1, 5 bases. Germline assignment: CDR1 SGHTA and CDR2 FQGNSA. The CDR3 is 13 residues long. V lost 2 bases and J lost 8, with 12 bases in between. CDR3 bases: TGTGCCAGCAGCTTAATGTTAAAGGGGGGCTACACCTTC. Its translation is CASSLMLKGGYTF.

This chain links TRBV29-1 with TRBJ2-1, with TRBD2 matching 8 bases. The V gene's germline CDR1 is SQVTM and CDR2 ANQGSEA. Germline trimming cut 2 bases from V and 2 bases from J; bases unmatched to any gene: 11. This CDR3 has 17 residues. The CDR3 DNA is TGCAGCGTTGAAAAGACCCACCTAGCGGGCGCCTACAATGAGCAGTTCTTC. As protein: CSVEKTHLAGAYNEQFF.

This clone came up a few times. This chain joins TRBV19 and TRBJ1-6; D is perhaps TRBD1 (5 bases). Trimming cost V 3 bases and J 8 bases, with 14 bases left between them. The CDR3 totals 15 residues. The germline CDR1 and CDR2 sequences are LNHDA and SQIVND (reference sequence). The CDR3 bases are TGTGCCAGTAGTATGTCGGCAGGGCTGTATTCACCCCTCCACTTT. Protein product: CASSMSAGLYSPLHF.

The V call is TRBV2, the J call TRBJ1-4, with D possibly being TRBD1 (6 bases). The CDR3 runs to 15 residues. V lost 4 bases to trimming and J lost 4 bases, with 13 bases between them. Germline assignment: CDR1 SNHLY and CDR2 FYNNEI. CDR3 protein: CASSGRDTYNEKLFF. The CDR3 DNA reads as TGTGCCAGCAGTGGTCGGGACACCTATAATGAAAAACTGTTTTTT.

This chain joins TRBV12-5 and TRBJ1-1, with D possibly TRBD1 on 5 matching bases. V gave up 9 bases and J gave up 2 bases, with 10 bases separating them. This CDR3 region has 12 residues. CDR1 LGHNT and CDR2 FRNRAP come from the germline V gene. The CDR3 spells CARRGSNTEAFF. The CDR3, as DNA: TGTGCTAGAAGGGGCAGTAACACTGAAGCTTTCTTT.

This clone has only a few counts. This chain uses TRBV28 with TRBJ2-1, with 8 bases lining up with TRBD1. V lost 7 bases and J lost 11; bases outside the gene matches: 19. Germline CDR1 is MDHEN and CDR2 is SYDVKM. This CDR3 spans 16 amino acids. The chain's CDR3 is CASNSAGQGATWKQFF. CDR3 nucleotides: TGTGCCAGCAATTCTGCCGGGCAGGGGGCAACCTGGAAGCAGTTCTTC.

Concerning this clone: Its ends do not fully match the called genes, so a read error is possible. The chain recombines TRBV11-2 with TRBJ2-3; TRBD2 agrees at 14 bases. The CDR3 length is 13 residues. Germline V gene lookup returns CDR1 SGHAT and CDR2 FQNNGV. CDR3 sequence (DNA): TGTGCCAGCAGCTCCAGGACTAGCGGGGGGCCGTGCTTT. Translation: CASSSRTSGGPCF.

The chain is built from TRBV3-1 (or the pseudogene TRBV3-2) and TRBJ2-5, with a possible D match to TRBD2 (6 bases). Trimming left V 4 bases short and J 5 bases short, with 17 bases between. This CDR3 has 15 amino acids. Germline V lookup: CDR1 LGHDT, CDR2 YNNKEL (reference sequence). The CDR3 loop is CASSPRGAAFETQYF. The CDR3 coding sequence is TGTGCCAGCAGCCCGCGGGGAGCAGCATTTGAGACCCAGTACTTC.

The V gene is TRBV6-4, the J gene TRBJ1-2; perhaps TRBD1 as D (6 bases). Per germline, CDR1 MRHNA and CDR2 SNTAGT. The CDR3 has 17 residues. V dropped 0 bases and J dropped 4 bases, with 18 bases sitting between them. The CDR3 reads CASSDSMAGASPYGYTF. The CDR3 DNA sequence: TGTGCCAGCAGTGACTCGATGGCAGGGGCTTCTCCCTATGGCTACACCTTC.

The rearrangement uses TRBV4-1 and TRBJ2-3; 10 bases align to TRBD2. V was pared by 1 base and J by 0 bases, with 4 bases of the junction left unmatched. The CDR3 runs to 17 residues. Germline assignment: CDR1 MGHRA and CDR2 YSYEKL. CDR3 coding DNA: TGCGCCAGCAGCCAAGTTTTAGCGGGAGGTAGCACAGATACGCAGTATTTT. Translated, it gives CASSQVLAGGSTDTQYF.

This clone was observed once. V gene TRBV10-2 combines with J gene TRBJ2-4; 8 bases map to TRBD1. This CDR3 is 16 amino acids long. Germline-derived CDR1 and CDR2 are WSHSY and SAAADI. V gave up 0 bases and J gave up 15 bases; unmatched junction bases: 16. The CDR3 coding sequence is TGCGCCAGCAGTGAGTCCGGGCCAAGGGCAGGGGGCGCGGTGTACTTC. This translates into CASSESGPRAGGAVYF.

The chain employs TRBV11-2 and TRBJ2-2; D is ambiguous. This CDR3 has 14 residues. Trimming cost V 1 base and J 4 bases, with 7 bases left between them. Germline V gene data show CDR1 as SGHAT and CDR2 as FQNNGV. The CDR3 coding sequence is TGTGCCAGCAGCTTAGTACGAGGCACCGGGGAGCTGTTTTTT. As protein: CASSLVRGTGELFF.